What follows are 23 T cell receptor beta chains derived from one specimen sequenced in a study of shared clonotypes between healthy human individuals. Here immunoSEQ multiplex PCR was the method, and the copy in TCRdb shows in-frame clones only, minus some. The sample shows 2 million to 2.5 million clones, about 94% of them seen only once. The sequenced sample consisted of naive CD4+ T cells sorted from blood. Subset meaning: CD45RA+ positively selected. The receptors come from a man between 18 and 29 years old in good health.

The V and J genes are TRBV4-1 and TRBJ1-3, with D tentatively TRBD1 (5 bases). Trimming took 0 bases from V and 1 from J, leaving 16 bases between them. CDR3 size: 18 residues. Germline loops: CDR1 MGHRA, CDR2 YSYEKL. CDR3 protein: CASSQDPGRTNSGNTIYF. The CDR3 nucleotides read TGCGCCAGCAGCCAAGATCCCGGGAGGACAAATTCTGGAAACACCATATATTTT.

The genes are TRBV5-4 and TRBJ1-2; D is possibly TRBD1 (5 bases). Trimming removed 0 bases from V and 4 bases from J, with 16 bases in between. From germline, CDR1 is SGHNT and CDR2 YYREEE (reference sequence). This CDR3 is 16 amino acids long. The chain's CDR3 is CASSLETSEGIYGYTF. The DNA for the CDR3 is TGTGCCAGCAGCTTGGAAACCAGCGAGGGGATCTATGGCTACACCTTC.

This clone came up a few times. The chain has TRBV5-1 and TRBJ1-2, with TRBD1 identical over 7 bases. CDR3 length equals 13 residues. With V trimmed by 1 base and J by 8 bases, 5 bases remained unmatched. Germline V gene sequence: CDR1 SGHRS, CDR2 YFSETQ. The CDR3 DNA reads TGCGCCAGCAGCTTGCGCGGGGACAGCGGCTACACCTTC. Translated: CASSLRGDSGYTF.

V is TRBV19 and J is TRBJ2-7; TRBD2 matches 8 bases. With 10 bases clipped from V and 3 bases from J, the junction kept 8 bases outside the gene matches. This CDR3 comprises 13 residues. Germline assignment: CDR1 LNHDA and CDR2 SQIVND (reference sequence). The CDR3 region is CATTTSGVYEQYF. CDR3 in DNA: TGTGCCACCACAACTAGCGGAGTCTACGAGCAGTACTTC.

Note on this clone: Other DNA sequences within the sample encode an identical CDR3. The rearrangement uses TRBV5-1 and TRBJ1-2; tentatively, D is TRBD1 (5 bases). Germline CDR1 is SGHRS and CDR2 is YFSETQ. This CDR3 is 12 amino acids long. V was clipped by 0 bases and J by 6 bases, with 6 bases between them. CDR3 nucleotides: TGCGCCAGCAGCTTGGTGGGGGATGGCTACACCTTC. It codes for CASSLVGDGYTF.

This chain uses TRBV6-1 with TRBJ1-5, with a tentative D call TRBD1 (5 bases). Germline CDR1 is MNHNS and CDR2 is SASEGT. V lost 3 bases to trimming and J lost 7 bases, with 16 bases between them. The CDR3 has 15 residues. Here the CDR3 DNA reads TGTGCCAGCAGTGATCGGGGCGCGGTTAGCCAGCCCCAGCATTTT. Amino acids: CASSDRGAVSQPQHF.

V usage is TRBV7-2 and J usage is TRBJ2-2; no definite D call. Germline CDR1 reads SGHTA; CDR2 reads FQGNSA. V lost 4 bases and J lost 6, with 9 bases in between. The CDR3 extends over 13 amino acids. The CDR3 sequence is CASSSVPPGELFF. CDR3 nucleotides: TGTGCCAGCAGCTCGGTCCCGCCCGGGGAGCTGTTTTTT.

The chain uses TRBV27 and TRBJ2-7; 7 positions match TRBD1. Germline-derived CDR1 and CDR2 are MNHEY and SMNVEV (reference sequence). CDR3 length: 13 amino acids. V lost 5 bases and J lost 4; bases outside the gene matches: 5. CDR3 protein: CASSNRQGYEQYF. The CDR3 DNA sequence: TGTGCCAGCAGTAACAGACAGGGTTACGAGCAGTACTTC.

The chain carries TRBV7-9 and TRBJ2-7; TRBD1 matches at 7 bases. V lost 5 bases and J lost 0; bases outside the gene matches: 10. The germline CDR1 and CDR2 sequences are SEHNR and FQNEAQ (reference sequence). CDR3 length: 16 amino acids. The CDR3, as DNA: TGTGCCAGCAGCCAAGGTACAGGACAGGTCTCCTACGAGCAGTACTTC. It yields the protein CASSQGTGQVSYEQYF.

The chain recombines TRBV11-2 with TRBJ1-5; D not certain. Germline V gene data show CDR1 as SGHAT and CDR2 as FQNNGV. The CDR3 is 11 residues long. V lost 6 bases and J lost 8, with 8 bases in between. The CDR3 DNA follows: TGTGCCAGCAGACGCCCGGAGCCCCAGCATTTT. Translated: CASRRPEPQHF.

The rearrangement links TRBV7-2 to TRBJ2-5, with 13 bases fitting TRBD2. The ends lost 4 bases at V and 4 bases at J; junction bases unmatched: 6. Germline lookup yields CDR1 SGHTA and CDR2 FQGNSA. The CDR3 loop spans 16 amino acids. Written as DNA, the CDR3 is TGTGCCAGCAGCTCGCCGGGACTAGCGGGAAGAGAGACCCAGTACTTC. This encodes CASSSPGLAGRETQYF.

The chain has TRBV5-4 and TRBJ1-2; TRBD1 might be the D (6 bases). Trimming removed 6 bases at V and 1 base at J, with 16 bases between. This CDR3 is built from 15 residues. Germline CDR1 SGHNT, CDR2 YYREEE (reference sequence). CDR3 loop: CASNPGGGGNYGYTF. The CDR3 DNA sequence: TGTGCCAGCAATCCGGGAGGGGGAGGTAACTATGGCTACACCTTC.

V and J are TRBV6-5 and TRBJ2-1, with D perhaps being TRBD1 or TRBD2 (6 bases each). Trimming removed 8 bases at V and 0 bases at J, with 11 bases between. The CDR3 loop spans 14 amino acids. CDR1 is MNHEY and CDR2 is SVGAGI in the germline V gene. CDR3 in DNA: TGTGCCAGCTCGGGGGCGCGCTCCTACAATGAGCAGTTCTTC. It specifies CASSGARSYNEQFF.

Details on this clone: This sample includes further DNA sequences coding for the same CDR3. V is TRBV28 and J is TRBJ1-1; D gene unclear. The length of the CDR3 is 13 residues. The ends were cut back, 4 bases at V and 1 base at J, with 7 bases in the middle. Per the germline V gene, CDR1 is MDHEN and CDR2 is SYDVKM. The CDR3 region is CASSSPGNTEAFF. The CDR3 bases are TGTGCCAGCAGTTCACCAGGGAACACTGAAGCTTTCTTT.

This clone has a handful of counts. Additional DNA sequences in this sample encode the identical CDR3. The DNA for the CDR3 is TGCGCCAGCAGCTACAGCACAGATACGCAGTATTTT. Translation gives CASSYSTDTQYF. The chain uses TRBV5-1 and TRBJ2-3; no clear D gene. This CDR3 has 12 amino acids. Trimming pared 3 bases from V and 0 bases from J, leaving 2 bases between. Germline V gene sequence: CDR1 SGHRS, CDR2 YFSETQ. The whole variable domain, filled in from reference TRBV5-1 and TRBJ2-3, reads KAGVTQTPRYLIKTRGQQVTLSCSPISGHRSVSWYQQTPGQGLQFLFEYFSETQRNKGNFPGRFSGRQFSNSRSEMNVSTLELGDSALYLCASSYSTDTQYFGPGTRLTVL.

The V and J genes are TRBV9 and TRBJ1-2, with 8 bases lining up with TRBD1. The CDR3 spans 15 residues. Losses at the gene ends were 4 bases for V and 2 bases for J; bases not matched to a gene: 7. The germline V gene has CDR1 SGDLS and CDR2 YYNGEE. In nucleotides, the CDR3 is TGTGCCAGCAGCTCCAGACAGGGGCAAAACTATGGCTACACCTTC. Translation: CASSSRQGQNYGYTF.

The chain links TRBV5-1 to TRBJ2-7; TRBD2 agrees at 7 bases. V gave up 4 bases and J gave up 4 bases; unmatched junction bases: 14. This CDR3 comprises 16 residues. Germline V gene sequence: CDR1 SGHRS, CDR2 YFSETQ. The CDR3 DNA reads TGCGCCAGCAGCACCAACGGGGGGAGTCTAGTATACGAGCAGTACTTC. Its translation is CASSTNGGSLVYEQYF.

The rearrangement uses TRBV18 and TRBJ1-1; 8 nucleotides line up with TRBD1. This CDR3 has 14 amino acids. The germline CDR1 and CDR2 sequences are KGHSH and LQKENI. V trimming: 6 bases; J trimming: 2 bases; junction bases outside the gene matches: 5. The CDR3 reads CASSLDRANTEAFF. The CDR3 nucleotides are TGTGCCAGCTCCTTGGACAGGGCCAACACTGAAGCTTTCTTT.

The chain has TRBV7-9 and TRBJ2-1, with 14 positions matching TRBD2. Trimming removed 5 bases from V and 6 bases from J; junction bases left unmatched: 3. Per germline, CDR1 SEHNR and CDR2 FQNEAQ (reference sequence). The length of the CDR3 is 15 residues. DNA for the CDR3: TGTGCCAGCAGCCGGACTAGCGGGGGGATCAATGAGCAGTTCTTC. Its protein product is CASSRTSGGINEQFF.

This chain joins TRBV7-9 and TRBJ2-7; 8 nucleotides match TRBD2. The CDR3 contains 15 residues. Looked up from germline, CDR1 is SEHNR and CDR2 is FQNEAQ (reference sequence). Trimming at V came to 3 bases and at J to 2 bases, leaving 6 bases not matched to a gene. The CDR3 DNA is TGTGCCAGCAGCTTGCAACCGGGACTAGCCTACGAGCAGTACTTC. Protein sequence: CASSLQPGLAYEQYF.

The genes are TRBV6-5 and TRBJ1-5; D unresolved. Germline V lookup: CDR1 MNHEY, CDR2 SVGAGI. V gave up 2 bases and J gave up 6 bases, with 11 bases separating them. The CDR3 has 14 amino acids. As DNA, the CDR3 is TGTGCCAGCAGTTACGATCGGTTCTTTCAGCCCCAGCATTTT. Translation gives CASSYDRFFQPQHF.

CDR3 loop: CASSVDGGESYEQYF. In DNA form, the CDR3 reads TGTGCCAGCAGCGTAGACGGCGGGGAATCCTACGAGCAGTACTTC. The chain carries TRBV9 and TRBJ2-5; a possible D gene is TRBD2 (6 bases). Matching the DNA end better, TRBJ2-7 makes the J call doubtful. Germline V gene lookup returns CDR1 SGDLS and CDR2 YYNGEE. There are 15 residues in the CDR3.

This chain connects TRBV28 to TRBJ2-7, with TRBD2 matching 8 bases. Looked up from germline, CDR1 is MDHEN and CDR2 is SYDVKM. Unmatched junction bases numbered 8, after V lost 5 bases and J lost 2 bases. This CDR3 region has 15 residues. The CDR3 here is CASSDAGTSTYEQYF. The DNA of the CDR3 is TGTGCCAGCAGTGATGCCGGGACTAGTACCTACGAGCAGTACTTC.